In its sample, the clone carrying this T cell receptor (beta chain) was seen a few times. Its antigen remains unknown. The time point is: week 47, end of study. Each dose delivered 300 ug of mutant IDH1 20-mer peptide subcutaneously with imiquimod. This sample was included in a study of a mutant IDH1 vaccine in newly diagnosed glioma. Across the study: In the visit schedule, V12 fell in week 35, while V13 fell in week 47.

TCRdb keeps only in-frame clones here, not all; method: immunoSEQ multiplex PCR. In the table there are about 56,000 clones, over 70% of which are singletons. The material sequenced was PBMCs, taken from a glioma patient whose treatment included an IDH1 peptide vaccine. The TCR comes from a man aged 50-60 years with glioma.

As DNA, the CDR3 is TGTGCCTGGAGTGTTCTCTCTCTTGACAGGTCCAACTATGGCTACACCTTC. Translating gives CAWSVLSLDRSNYGYTF. The chain is built from TRBV30 and TRBJ1-2, with D perhaps matching TRBD1 (6 bases). Trimming stripped 0 bases from V and 2 bases from J, with 19 bases between. The germline V gene has CDR1 GTSNPN and CDR2 SVGIG (reference sequence). CDR3 length: 17 residues. The whole variable domain, remainder taken from reference TRBV30 and TRBJ1-2, is SQTIHQWPATLVQPVGSPLSLECTVEGTSNPNLYWYRQAAGRGLQLLFYSVGIGQISSEVPQNLSASRPQDRQFILSSKKLLLSDSGFYLCAWSVLSLDRSNYGYTFGSGTRLTVV.